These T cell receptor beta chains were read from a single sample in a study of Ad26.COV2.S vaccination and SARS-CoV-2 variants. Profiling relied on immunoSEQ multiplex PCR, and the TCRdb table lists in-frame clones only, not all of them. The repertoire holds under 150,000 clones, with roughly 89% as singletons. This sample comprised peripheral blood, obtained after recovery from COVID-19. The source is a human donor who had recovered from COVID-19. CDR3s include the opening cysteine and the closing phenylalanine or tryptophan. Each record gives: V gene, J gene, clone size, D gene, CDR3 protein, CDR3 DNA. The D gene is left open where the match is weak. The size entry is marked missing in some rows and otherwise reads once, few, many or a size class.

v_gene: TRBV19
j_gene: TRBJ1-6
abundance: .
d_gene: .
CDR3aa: CASNGGYVGSPLHF
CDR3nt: TGTGCCAGTAATGGAGGGTACGTCGGTTCACCCCTCCACTTT

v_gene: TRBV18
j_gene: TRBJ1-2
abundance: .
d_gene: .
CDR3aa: CASSQSPGGNHYGYTF
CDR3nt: TGTGCCAGCTCACAGTCCCCGGGCGGAAATCACTATGGCTACACCTTC

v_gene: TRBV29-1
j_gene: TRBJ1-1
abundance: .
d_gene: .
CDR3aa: CSVEGGEGGRTEAFF
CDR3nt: TGCAGCGTTGAAGGGGGTGAGGGGGGACGGACTGAAGCTTTCTTT

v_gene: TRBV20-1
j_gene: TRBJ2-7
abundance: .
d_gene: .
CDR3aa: CSASVFGPNSYEQYF
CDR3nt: TGCAGTGCTAGTGTTTTTGGCCCTAACTCCTACGAGCAGTACTTC

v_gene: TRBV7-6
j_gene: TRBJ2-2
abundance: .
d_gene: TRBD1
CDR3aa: CASHIGTEDTGELFF
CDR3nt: TGTGCCAGCCACATCGGGACAGAAGACACCGGGGAGCTGTTTTTT

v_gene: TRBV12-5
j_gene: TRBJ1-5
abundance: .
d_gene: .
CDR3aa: CASSAGGKQPQHF
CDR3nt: TGTGCTAGTAGCGCGGGGGGCAAACAGCCCCAGCATTTT

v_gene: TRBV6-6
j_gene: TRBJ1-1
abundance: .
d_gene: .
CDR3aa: CAISRGLTEAFF
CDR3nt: TGTGCCATTTCCAGGGGCTTGACTGAAGCTTTCTTT

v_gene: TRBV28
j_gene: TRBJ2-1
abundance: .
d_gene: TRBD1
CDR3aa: CASSSDRVNEQFF
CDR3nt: TGTGCCAGCAGTTCCGACAGGGTCAATGAGCAGTTCTTC

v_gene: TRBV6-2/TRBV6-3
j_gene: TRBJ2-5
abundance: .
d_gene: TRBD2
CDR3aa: CASCRGGETQYF
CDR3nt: TGTGCCAGCTGCCGCGGGGGAGAGACCCAGTACTTC

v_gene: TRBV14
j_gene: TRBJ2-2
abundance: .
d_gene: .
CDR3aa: CASSPQGKNTGELFF
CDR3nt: TGTGCCAGCAGCCCCCAGGGGAAAAACACCGGGGAGCTGTTTTTT

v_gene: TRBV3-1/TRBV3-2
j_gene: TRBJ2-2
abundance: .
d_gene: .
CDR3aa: CASSPWTAENTGELFF
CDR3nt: TGTGCCAGCAGCCCTTGGACAGCAGAGAACACCGGGGAGCTGTTTTTT

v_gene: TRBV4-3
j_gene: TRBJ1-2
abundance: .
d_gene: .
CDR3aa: CASSQEADSPNYGYTF
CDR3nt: TGCGCCAGCAGCCAAGAGGCCGACAGCCCTAACTATGGCTACACCTTC

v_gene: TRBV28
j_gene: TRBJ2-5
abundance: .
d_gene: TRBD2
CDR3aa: CASSPTRLAGGKETQYF
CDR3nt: TGTGCCAGCAGTCCTACCCGACTAGCGGGGGGGAAAGAGACCCAGTACTTC

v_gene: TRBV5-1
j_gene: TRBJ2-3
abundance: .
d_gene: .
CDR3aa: CASSYREGAPDTQYF
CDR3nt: TGCGCCAGCAGCTACCGGGAAGGGGCCCCAGATACGCAGTATTTT

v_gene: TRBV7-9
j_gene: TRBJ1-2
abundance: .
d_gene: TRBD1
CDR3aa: CASSLAEGQGTPNYGYTF
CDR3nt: TGTGCCAGCAGCTTAGCCGAAGGACAGGGCACTCCTAACTATGGCTACACCTTC

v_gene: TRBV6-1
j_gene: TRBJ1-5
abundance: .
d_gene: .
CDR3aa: CASSEYGGSNQPQHF
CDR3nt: TGTGCCAGCAGTGAATACGGGGGGAGCAATCAGCCCCAGCATTTT

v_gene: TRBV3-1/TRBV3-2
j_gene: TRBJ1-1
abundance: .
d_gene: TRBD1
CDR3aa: CASSPGKTTGGMNTEAFF
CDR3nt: TGTGCCAGCAGCCCCGGTAAGACGACAGGGGGCATGAACACTGAAGCTTTCTTT

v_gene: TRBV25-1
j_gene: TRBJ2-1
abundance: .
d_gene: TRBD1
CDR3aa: CASTDRGPYNEQFF
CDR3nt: TGTGCCAGCACCGACAGGGGGCCCTACAATGAGCAGTTCTTC

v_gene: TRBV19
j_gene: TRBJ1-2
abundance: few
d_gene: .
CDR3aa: CASSIGGNYGYTF
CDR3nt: TGTGCCAGTAGTATAGGGGGTAACTATGGCTACACCTTC

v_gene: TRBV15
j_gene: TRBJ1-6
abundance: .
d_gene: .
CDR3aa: CATSRDYSPLHF
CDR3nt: TGTGCCACCAGCAGAGATTACTCACCCCTCCACTTT

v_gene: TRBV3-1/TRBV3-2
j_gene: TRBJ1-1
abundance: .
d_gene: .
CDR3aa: CASSLLAGGGNTEAFF
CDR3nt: TGTGCCAGCAGCCTCCTCGCCGGGGGGGGGAACACTGAAGCTTTCTTT

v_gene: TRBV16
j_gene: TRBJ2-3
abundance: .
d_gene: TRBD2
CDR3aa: CASSQSPSGGTDTQYF
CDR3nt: TGTGCCAGCAGCCAATCGCCTAGCGGGGGCACAGATACGCAGTATTTT

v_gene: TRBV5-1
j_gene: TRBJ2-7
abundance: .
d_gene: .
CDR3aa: CASSATVMVYEQYF
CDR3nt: TGCGCCAGCAGCGCGACAGTGATGGTCTACGAGCAGTACTTC

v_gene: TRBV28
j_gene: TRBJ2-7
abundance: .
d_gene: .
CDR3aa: CASSNARNQYF
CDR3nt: TGTGCCAGCAGCAACGCCAGGAACCAGTACTTC

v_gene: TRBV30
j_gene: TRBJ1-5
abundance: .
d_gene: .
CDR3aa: CAWSGQGNLPQHF
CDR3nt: TGTGCCTGGAGTGGGCAGGGGAACTTGCCCCAGCATTTT

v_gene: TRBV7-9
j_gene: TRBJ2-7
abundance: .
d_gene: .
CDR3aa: CASSRPRAGSYEQYF
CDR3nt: TGTGCCAGCAGTCGACCTCGCGCAGGTTCCTACGAGCAGTACTTC

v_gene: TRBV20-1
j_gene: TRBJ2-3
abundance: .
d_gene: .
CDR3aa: CSASPSGIADTQYF
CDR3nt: TGCAGTGCTAGTCCTTCGGGTATTGCAGATACGCAGTATTTT

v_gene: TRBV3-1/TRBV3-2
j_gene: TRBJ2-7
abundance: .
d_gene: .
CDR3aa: CASSQGTFPLEQYF
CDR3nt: TGTGCCAGCAGCCAGGGGACTTTCCCCTTGGAGCAGTACTTC

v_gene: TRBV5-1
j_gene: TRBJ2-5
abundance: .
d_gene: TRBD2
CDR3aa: CASSLGSRGGQGETQYF
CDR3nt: TGCGCCAGCAGCTTGGGCTCGCGGGGGGGCCAGGGTGAGACCCAGTACTTC

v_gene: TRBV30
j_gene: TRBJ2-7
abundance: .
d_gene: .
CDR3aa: CAWEDPFTYEQYF
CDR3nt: TGTGCCTGGGAGGACCCGTTTACCTACGAGCAGTACTTC

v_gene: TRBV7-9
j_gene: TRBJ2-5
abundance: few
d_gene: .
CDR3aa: CASSLEGQDQETQYF
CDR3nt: TGTGCCAGCAGCTTAGAAGGGCAGGATCAAGAGACCCAGTACTTC

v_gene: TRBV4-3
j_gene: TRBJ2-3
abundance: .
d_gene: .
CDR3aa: CASSQDGITDTQYF
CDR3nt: TGCGCCAGCAGCCAAGACGGGATCACAGATACGCAGTATTTT

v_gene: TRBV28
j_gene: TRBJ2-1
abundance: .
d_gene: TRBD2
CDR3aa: CASSPLAGGPNFDEQFF
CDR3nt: TGTGCCAGCAGTCCACTAGCGGGGGGGCCCAACTTCGATGAGCAGTTCTTC

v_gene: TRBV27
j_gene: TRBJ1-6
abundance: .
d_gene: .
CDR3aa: CASSSYNSPLHF
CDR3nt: TGTGCCAGCAGTTCTTATAATTCACCCCTCCACTTT

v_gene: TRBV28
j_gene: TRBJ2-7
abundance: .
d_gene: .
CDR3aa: CASSPGSHEQYF
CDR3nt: TGTGCCAGCAGCCCAGGAAGCCACGAGCAGTACTTC

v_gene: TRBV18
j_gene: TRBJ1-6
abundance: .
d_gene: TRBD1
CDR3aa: CASSPQGQGNNSPLHF
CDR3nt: TGTGCCAGCTCACCCCAAGGACAGGGAAATAATTCACCCCTCCACTTT

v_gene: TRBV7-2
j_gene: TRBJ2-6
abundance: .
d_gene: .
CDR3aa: CASSLASGTGANVLTF
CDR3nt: TGTGCCAGCAGCTTAGCGTCCGGGACCGGGGCCAACGTCCTGACTTTC

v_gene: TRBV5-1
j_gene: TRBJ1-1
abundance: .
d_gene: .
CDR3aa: CASRPLTGPADEAFF
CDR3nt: TGCGCCAGCAGACCTCTTACAGGGCCGGCCGATGAAGCTTTCTTT

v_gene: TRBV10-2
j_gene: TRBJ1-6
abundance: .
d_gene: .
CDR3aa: CASSEWVYNSPLHF
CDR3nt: TGCGCCAGCAGTGAGTGGGTATATAATTCACCCCTCCACTTT

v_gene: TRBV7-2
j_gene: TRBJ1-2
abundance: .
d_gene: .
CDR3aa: CASSQRDLWGYGYTF
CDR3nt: TGTGCCAGCAGCCAACGGGACCTATGGGGCTATGGCTACACCTTC

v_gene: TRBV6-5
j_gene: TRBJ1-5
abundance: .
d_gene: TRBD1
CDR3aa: CASSQTGLQPQHF
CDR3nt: TGTGCCAGCAGCCAGACAGGGTTGCAGCCCCAGCATTTT

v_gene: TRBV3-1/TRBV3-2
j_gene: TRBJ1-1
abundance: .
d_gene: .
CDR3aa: CASSQGHGTEAFF
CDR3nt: TGTGCCAGCAGCCAAGGACACGGCACTGAAGCTTTCTTT

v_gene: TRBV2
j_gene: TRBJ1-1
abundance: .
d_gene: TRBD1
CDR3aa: CASRRDRENTEAFF
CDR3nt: TGTGCCAGCAGGAGGGACAGGGAGAACACTGAAGCTTTCTTT

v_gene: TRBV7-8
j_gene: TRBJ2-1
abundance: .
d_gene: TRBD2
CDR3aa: CASSLGSWRGDNEQFF
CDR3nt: TGTGCCAGCAGTTTGGGAAGCTGGCGGGGGGACAATGAGCAGTTCTTC